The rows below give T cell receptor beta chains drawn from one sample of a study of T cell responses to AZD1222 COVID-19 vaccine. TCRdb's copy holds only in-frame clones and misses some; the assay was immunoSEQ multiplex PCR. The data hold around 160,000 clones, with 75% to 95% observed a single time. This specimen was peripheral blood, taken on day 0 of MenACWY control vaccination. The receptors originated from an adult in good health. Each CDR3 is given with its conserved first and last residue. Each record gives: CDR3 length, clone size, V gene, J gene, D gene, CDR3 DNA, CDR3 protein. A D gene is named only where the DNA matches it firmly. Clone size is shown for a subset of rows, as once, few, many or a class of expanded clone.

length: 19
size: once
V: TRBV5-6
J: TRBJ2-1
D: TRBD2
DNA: TGTGCCAGCAGCGTGGGACTAGCGGGAGGGATAAGCTCCTACAATGAGCAGTTCTTC
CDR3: CASSVGLAGGISSYNEQFF

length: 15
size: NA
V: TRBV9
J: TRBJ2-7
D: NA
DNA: TGTGCCAGCAGCGTAACACCGACTAGCTCCTACGAGCAGTACTTC
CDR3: CASSVTPTSSYEQYF

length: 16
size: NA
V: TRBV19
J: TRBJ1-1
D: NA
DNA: TGTGCCAGTAGTATAAGAGTACAGGGCTGGGGAACTGAAGCTTTCTTT
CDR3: CASSIRVQGWGTEAFF

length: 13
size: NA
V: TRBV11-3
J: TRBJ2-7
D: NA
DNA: TGTGCCAGCAGCTTTCGGCAGTCCTACGAGCAGTACTTC
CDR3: CASSFRQSYEQYF

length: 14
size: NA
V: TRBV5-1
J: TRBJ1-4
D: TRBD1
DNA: TGCGCCAGCAGCCCGGGACAGGGAGGTGAAAAACTGTTTTTT
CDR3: CASSPGQGGEKLFF

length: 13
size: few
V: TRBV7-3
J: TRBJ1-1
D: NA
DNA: TGTGCCAGCAGCACGCAGGAGGGCGCTGAAGCTTTCTTT
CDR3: CASSTQEGAEAFF

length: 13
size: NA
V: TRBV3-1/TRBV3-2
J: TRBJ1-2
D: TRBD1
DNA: TGTGCCAGCAGCCAGGGGACAGACTATGGCTACACCTTC
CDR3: CASSQGTDYGYTF

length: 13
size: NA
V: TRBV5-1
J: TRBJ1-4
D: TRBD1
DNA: TGCGCCAGCAGCTCGACAGGGAACGAAAAACTGTTTTTT
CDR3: CASSSTGNEKLFF

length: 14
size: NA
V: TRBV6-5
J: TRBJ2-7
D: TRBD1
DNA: TGTGCCAGCCTATTCTCCGGGACAGCCTACGAGCAGTACTTC
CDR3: CASLFSGTAYEQYF

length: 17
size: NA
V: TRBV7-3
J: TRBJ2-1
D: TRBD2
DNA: TGTGCCAGCAGCTTAACGATAGCGGGAGGGCCTGAAAATGAGCAGTTCTTC
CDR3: CASSLTIAGGPENEQFF

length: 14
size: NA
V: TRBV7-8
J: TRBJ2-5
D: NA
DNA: TGTGCCAGCAGCTTAGCCTGGGGTCCGGCGACCCAGTACTTC
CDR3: CASSLAWGPATQYF

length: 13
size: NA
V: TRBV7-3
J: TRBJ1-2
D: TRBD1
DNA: TGTGCCAGCAGCCCCCAGGGGGGTAATGGCTACACCTTC
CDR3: CASSPQGGNGYTF

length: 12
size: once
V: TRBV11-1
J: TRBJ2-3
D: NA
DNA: TGTGCCAGCAGCTTAGGATCTGATACGCAGTATTTT
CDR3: CASSLGSDTQYF

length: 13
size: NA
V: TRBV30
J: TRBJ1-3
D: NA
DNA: TGTGCTCACTCCAGCGACCCAGGAAACACCATATATTTT
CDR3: CAHSSDPGNTIYF

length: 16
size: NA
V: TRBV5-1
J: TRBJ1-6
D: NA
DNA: TGCGCCAGCAGCTCTGGGTCTATGGCAGTTTATTCACCCCTCCACTTT
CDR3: CASSSGSMAVYSPLHF

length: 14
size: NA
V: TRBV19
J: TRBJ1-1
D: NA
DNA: TGTGCCAGTAGTACCCGGGTTCTGAACACTGAAGCTTTCTTT
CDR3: CASSTRVLNTEAFF

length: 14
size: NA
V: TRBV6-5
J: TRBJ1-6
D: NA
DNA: TGTGCCAGCACCGGGCCTGCACTGAATTCACCCCTCCACTTT
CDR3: CASTGPALNSPLHF

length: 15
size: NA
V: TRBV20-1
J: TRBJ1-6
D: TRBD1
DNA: TGCAGTGCTAGTGATAGGGACAGTCATAATTCACCCCTCCACTTT
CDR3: CSASDRDSHNSPLHF

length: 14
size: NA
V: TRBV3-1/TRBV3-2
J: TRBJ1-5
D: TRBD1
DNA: TGTGCCAGCAGCCCTCGACAGGGGTCTCAGCCCCAGCATTTT
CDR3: CASSPRQGSQPQHF

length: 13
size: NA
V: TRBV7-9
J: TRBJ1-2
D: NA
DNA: TGTGCCAGCAGCTTAGAATCAGACTATGGCTACACCTTC
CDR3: CASSLESDYGYTF

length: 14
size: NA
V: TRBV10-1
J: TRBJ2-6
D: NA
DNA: TGCGCCAGCAGTGAGGGGGCTGGGGCCAACGTCCTGACTTTC
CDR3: CASSEGAGANVLTF

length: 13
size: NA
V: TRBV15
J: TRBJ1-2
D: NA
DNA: TGTGCCACCAGGGAAGCACATAACTATGGCTACACCTTC
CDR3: CATREAHNYGYTF

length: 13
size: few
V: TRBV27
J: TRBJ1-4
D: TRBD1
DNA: TGTGCCAGCAGTTTAGACAACAGGGGACGACTGTTTTTT
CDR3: CASSLDNRGRLFF

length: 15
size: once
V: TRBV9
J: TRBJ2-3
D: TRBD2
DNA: TGTGCCAGCAGCCCCCAACGGGGGGTCACAGATACGCAGTATTTT
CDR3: CASSPQRGVTDTQYF

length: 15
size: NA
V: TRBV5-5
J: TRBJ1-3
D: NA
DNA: TGTGCCAGCAGCCGAGGGGTTACCTCTGGAAACACCATATATTTT
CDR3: CASSRGVTSGNTIYF

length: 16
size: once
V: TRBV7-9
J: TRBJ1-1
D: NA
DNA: TGTGCCAGCAGCTTAGGGGTTGCCAACTTGAACACTGAAGCTTTCTTT
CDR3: CASSLGVANLNTEAFF

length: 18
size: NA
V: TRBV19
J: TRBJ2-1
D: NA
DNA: TGTGCCTCTAAGGTGGGCTCTCGGGGCCTTAGCTCCTACAATGAGCAGTTCTTC
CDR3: CASKVGSRGLSSYNEQFF

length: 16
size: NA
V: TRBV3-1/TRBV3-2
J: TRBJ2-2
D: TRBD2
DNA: TGTGCCAGCAGCCCCGGGACTAGCCAGAACACCGGGGAGCTGTTTTTT
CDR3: CASSPGTSQNTGELFF

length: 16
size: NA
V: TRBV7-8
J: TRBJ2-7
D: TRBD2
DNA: TGTGCCAGCAACCCCTGGGGACTAGCGGGAAACGACGAGCAGTACTTC
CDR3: CASNPWGLAGNDEQYF

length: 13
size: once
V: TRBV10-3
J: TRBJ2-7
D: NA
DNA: TGTGCCACCGCCGGGACTCCCGGGAACGAGCAGTACTTC
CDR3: CATAGTPGNEQYF

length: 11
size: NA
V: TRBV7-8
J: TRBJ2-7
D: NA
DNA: TGTGCCAGCAGCCCTCGATACGAGCAGTACTTC
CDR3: CASSPRYEQYF

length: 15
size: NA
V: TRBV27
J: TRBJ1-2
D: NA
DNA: TGTGCCAGCAGTCTAGACCCCTTGGGGCGGGGTGGCTACACCTTC
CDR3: CASSLDPLGRGGYTF

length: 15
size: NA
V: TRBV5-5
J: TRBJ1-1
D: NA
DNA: TGTGCCAGCAGCTTGGTAGGGGGGATGAACACTGAAGCTTTCTTT
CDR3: CASSLVGGMNTEAFF

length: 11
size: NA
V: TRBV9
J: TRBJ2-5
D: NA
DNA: TGTGCCAGCAGCGTAGAAGAGACCCAGTACTTC
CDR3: CASSVEETQYF

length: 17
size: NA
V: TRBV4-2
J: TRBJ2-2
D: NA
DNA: TGTGCCAGCAGCAACCAAAGGTTGGCTTTGGTGACCGGGGAGCTGTTTTTT
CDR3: CASSNQRLALVTGELFF

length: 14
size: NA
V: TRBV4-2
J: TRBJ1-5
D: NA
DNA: TGTGCCAGCAGCCCTGGAACCGCCACCCAGCCCCAGCATTTT
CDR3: CASSPGTATQPQHF

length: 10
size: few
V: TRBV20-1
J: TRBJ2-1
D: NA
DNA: TGCAGTCCGCAAAAGGATGAGCAGTTCTTC
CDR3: CSPQKDEQFF

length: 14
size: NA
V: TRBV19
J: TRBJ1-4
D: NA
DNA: TGTGCCAGTAGTATTCAGGGGACTAATGAAAAACTGTTTTTT
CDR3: CASSIQGTNEKLFF

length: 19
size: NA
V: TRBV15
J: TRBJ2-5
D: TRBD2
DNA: TGTGCCACCAGCGGACGCCGGCTAGCGGGGTCACGGAGGCAAGAGACCCAGTACTTC
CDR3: CATSGRRLAGSRRQETQYF

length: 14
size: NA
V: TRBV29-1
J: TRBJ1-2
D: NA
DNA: TGCAGCGTTGTCGGGATCGACACTATCTATGGCTACACCTTC
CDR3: CSVVGIDTIYGYTF

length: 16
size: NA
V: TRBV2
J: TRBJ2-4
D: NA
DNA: TGTGCCAGCACCAGGAGGGGGATAGGAGCCAAAAACATTCAGTACTTC
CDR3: CASTRRGIGAKNIQYF

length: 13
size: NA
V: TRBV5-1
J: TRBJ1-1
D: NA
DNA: TGCGCCAGCAGACAAGCCCAGAACGCTGAAGCTTTCTTT
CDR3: CASRQAQNAEAFF

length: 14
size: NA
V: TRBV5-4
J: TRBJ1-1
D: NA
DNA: TGTGCCAGCAGCTTGTCCAGGAAGAACACTGAAGCTTTCTTT
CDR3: CASSLSRKNTEAFF

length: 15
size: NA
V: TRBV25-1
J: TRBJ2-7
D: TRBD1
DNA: TGTGCCAGCAGTGAGACCGGGACAGGGAGCCACGAGCAGTACTTC
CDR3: CASSETGTGSHEQYF

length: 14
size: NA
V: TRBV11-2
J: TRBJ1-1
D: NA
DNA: TGTGCCAGCAGCTTAACCCAGGGCAGCACTGAAGCTTTCTTT
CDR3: CASSLTQGSTEAFF